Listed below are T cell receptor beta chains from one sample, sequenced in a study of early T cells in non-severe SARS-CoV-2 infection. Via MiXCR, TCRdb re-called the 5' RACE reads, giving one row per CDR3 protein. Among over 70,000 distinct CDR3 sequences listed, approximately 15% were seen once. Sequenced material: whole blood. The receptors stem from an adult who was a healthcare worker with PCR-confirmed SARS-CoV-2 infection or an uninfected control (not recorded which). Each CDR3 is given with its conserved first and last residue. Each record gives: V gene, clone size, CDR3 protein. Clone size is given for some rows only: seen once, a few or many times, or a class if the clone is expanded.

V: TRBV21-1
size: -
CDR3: CASSGDRNTGELFF

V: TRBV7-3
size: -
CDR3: CASSSRGTAVQFF

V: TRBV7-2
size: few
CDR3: CASSRSGEGTYEQYF

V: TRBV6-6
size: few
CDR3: CASTQGSYNEQFF

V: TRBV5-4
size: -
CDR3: CASSRDSTTDTQYF

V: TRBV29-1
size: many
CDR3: CSVRGRSTDTQYF

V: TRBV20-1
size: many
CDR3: CSARVKLAGLNTGELFF

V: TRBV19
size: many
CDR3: CASSIDRITRDGEGYTQYF

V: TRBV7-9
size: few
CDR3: CASRTGTGNTGELFF

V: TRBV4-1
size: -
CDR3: CASSQGLASGAYNEQFF

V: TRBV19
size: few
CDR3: CASSIAPSSYNEQFF

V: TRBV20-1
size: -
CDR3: CSAATGESHTDTQYF

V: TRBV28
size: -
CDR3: CASSLKALASNQPQHF

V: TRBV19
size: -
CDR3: CASSMGRGEAGANVLTF